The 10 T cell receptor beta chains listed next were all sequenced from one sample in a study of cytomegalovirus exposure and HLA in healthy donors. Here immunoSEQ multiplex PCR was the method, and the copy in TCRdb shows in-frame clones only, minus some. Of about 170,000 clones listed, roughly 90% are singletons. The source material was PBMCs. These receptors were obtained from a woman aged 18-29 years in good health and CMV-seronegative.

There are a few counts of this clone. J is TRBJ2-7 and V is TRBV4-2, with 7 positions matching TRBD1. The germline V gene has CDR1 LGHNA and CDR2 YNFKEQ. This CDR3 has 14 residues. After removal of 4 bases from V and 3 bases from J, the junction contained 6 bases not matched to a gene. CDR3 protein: CASSRRRDSYEQYF. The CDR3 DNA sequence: TGTGCCAGCAGCCGCCGACGGGACAGCTACGAGCAGTACTTC.

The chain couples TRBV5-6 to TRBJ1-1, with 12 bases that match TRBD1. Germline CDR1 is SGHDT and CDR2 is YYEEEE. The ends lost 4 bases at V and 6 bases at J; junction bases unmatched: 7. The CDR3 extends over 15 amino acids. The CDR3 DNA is TGTGCCAGCAGCGTCCGGGACAGGGGGCTGGCTGAAGCTTTCTTT. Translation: CASSVRDRGLAEAFF.

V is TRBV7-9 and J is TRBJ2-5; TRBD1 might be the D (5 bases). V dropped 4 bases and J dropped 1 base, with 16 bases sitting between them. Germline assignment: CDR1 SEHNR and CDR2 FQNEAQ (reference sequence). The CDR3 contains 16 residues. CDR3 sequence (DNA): TGTGCCAGCAGCTCCCGTAATACAGGTCTCCAAGAGACCCAGTACTTC. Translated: CASSSRNTGLQETQYF.

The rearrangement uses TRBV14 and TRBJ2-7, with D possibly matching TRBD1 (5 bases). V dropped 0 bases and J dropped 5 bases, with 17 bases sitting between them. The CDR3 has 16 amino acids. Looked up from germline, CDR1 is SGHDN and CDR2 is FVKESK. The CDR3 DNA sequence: TGTGCCAGCAGCCAAGATTGGAGAGCAGGGTACGACGAGCAGTACTTC. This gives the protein CASSQDWRAGYDEQYF. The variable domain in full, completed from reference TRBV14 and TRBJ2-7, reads EAGVTQFPSHSVIEKGQTVTLRCDPISGHDNLYWYRRVMGKEIKFLLHFVKESKQDESGMPNNRFLAERTGGTYSTLKVQPAELEDSGVYFCASSQDWRAGYDEQYFGPGTRLTVT.

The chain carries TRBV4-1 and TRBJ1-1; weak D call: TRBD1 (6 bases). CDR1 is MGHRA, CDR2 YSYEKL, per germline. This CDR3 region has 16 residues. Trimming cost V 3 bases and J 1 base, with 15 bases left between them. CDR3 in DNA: TGCGCCAGCAGCCACACCACACAGGGATGGAACACTGAAGCTTTCTTT. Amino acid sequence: CASSHTTQGWNTEAFF.

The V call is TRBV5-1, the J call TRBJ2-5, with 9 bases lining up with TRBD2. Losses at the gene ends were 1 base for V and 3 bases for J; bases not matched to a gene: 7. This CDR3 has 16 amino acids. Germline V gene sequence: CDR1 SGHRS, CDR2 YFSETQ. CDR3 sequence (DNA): TGCGCCAGCAGCTTGAGTGTGGTAGCGGGGGAAGAGACCCAGTACTTC. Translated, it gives CASSLSVVAGEETQYF.

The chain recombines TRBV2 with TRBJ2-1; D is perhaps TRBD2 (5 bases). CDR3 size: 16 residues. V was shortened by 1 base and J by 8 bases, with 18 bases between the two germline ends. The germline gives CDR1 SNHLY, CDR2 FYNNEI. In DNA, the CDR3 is TGTGCCAGCAGTGAAGGCCTTCCTCGAGGGAGCGATGAGCAGTTCTTC. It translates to CASSEGLPRGSDEQFF.

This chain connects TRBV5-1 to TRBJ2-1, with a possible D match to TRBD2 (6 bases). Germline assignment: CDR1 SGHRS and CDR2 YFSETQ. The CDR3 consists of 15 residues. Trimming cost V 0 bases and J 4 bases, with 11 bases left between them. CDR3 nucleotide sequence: TGCGCCAGCAGCTTGGCTCTAGCGCTTTACAATGAGCAGTTCTTC. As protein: CASSLALALYNEQFF.

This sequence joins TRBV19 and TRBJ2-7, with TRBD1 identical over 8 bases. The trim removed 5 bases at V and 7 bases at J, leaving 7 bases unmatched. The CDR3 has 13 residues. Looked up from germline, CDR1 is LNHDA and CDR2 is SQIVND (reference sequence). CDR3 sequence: CASSLLRDREQYF. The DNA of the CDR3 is TGTGCCAGTAGTCTCCTCCGGGACAGGGAGCAGTACTTC.

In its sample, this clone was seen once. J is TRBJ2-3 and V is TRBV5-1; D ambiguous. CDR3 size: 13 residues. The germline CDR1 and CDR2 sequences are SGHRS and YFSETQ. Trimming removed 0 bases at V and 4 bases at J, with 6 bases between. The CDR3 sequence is CASSLVVADTQYF. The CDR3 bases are TGCGCCAGCAGCTTGGTAGTTGCAGATACGCAGTATTTT.